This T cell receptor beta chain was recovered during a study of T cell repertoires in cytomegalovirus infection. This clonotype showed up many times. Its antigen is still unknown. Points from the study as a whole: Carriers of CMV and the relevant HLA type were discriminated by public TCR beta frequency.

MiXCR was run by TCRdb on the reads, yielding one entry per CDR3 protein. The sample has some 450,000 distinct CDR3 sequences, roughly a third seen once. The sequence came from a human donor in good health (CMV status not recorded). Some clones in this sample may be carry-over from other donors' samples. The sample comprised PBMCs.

The CDR3 DNA is TGCAGCGTTGGACTAGCGGCCGGGCTCGAGCAGTACTTC. Translation: CSVGLAAGLEQYF. This sequence joins TRBV29-1 and TRBJ2-7; 9 bases fit TRBD2. This CDR3 contains 13 residues. Germline lookup yields CDR1 SQVTM and CDR2 ANQGSEA. The J segment lost 6 bases and the V segment lost 4 bases, leaving 7 bases of the junction unmatched.